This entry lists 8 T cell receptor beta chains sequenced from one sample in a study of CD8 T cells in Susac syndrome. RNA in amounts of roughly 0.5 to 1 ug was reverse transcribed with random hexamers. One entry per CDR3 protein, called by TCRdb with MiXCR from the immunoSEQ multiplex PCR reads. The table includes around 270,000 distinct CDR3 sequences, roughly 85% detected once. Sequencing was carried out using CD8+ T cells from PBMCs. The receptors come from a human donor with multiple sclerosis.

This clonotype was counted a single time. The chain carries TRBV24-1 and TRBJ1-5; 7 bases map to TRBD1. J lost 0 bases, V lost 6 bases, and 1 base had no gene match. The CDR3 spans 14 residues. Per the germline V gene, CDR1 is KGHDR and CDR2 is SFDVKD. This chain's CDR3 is CATSTGASNQPQHF. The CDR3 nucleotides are TGTGCCACCAGTACAGGGGCTAGCAATCAGCCCCAGCATTTT.

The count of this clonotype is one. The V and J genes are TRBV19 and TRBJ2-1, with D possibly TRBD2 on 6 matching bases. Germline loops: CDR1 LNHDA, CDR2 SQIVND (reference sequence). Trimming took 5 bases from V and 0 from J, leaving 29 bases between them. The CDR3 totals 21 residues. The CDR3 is CASSPPPIGGTTYSSYNEQFF. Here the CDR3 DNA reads TGTGCCAGTAGTCCTCCCCCGATTGGGGGGACCACCTACAGCTCCTACAATGAGCAGTTCTTC.

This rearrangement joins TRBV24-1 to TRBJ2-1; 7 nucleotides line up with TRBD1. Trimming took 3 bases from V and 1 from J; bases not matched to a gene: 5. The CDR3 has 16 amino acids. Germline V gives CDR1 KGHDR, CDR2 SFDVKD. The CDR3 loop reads CATSDVLGQSYNEQFF. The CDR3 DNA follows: TGTGCCACCAGTGATGTCCTGGGACAGTCCTACAATGAGCAGTTCTTC.

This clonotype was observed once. In DNA, the CDR3 is TGTGCCAGCACTGCTAATGGCAATGAGCAGTTCTTC. This translates into CASTANGNEQFF. The chain has TRBV2 and TRBJ2-1; D is unresolved. Deletions cut 7 bases from V and 6 bases from J, with 10 bases between. CDR3 length equals 12 residues. Germline V gene sequence: CDR1 SNHLY, CDR2 FYNNEI.

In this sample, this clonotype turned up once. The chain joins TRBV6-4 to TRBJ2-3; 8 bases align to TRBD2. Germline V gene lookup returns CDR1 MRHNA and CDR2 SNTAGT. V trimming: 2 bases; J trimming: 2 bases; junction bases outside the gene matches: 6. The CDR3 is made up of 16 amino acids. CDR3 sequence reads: CASSDGSGDATDTQYF. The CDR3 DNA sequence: TGTGCCAGCAGTGACGGTAGCGGGGACGCCACAGATACGCAGTATTTT.

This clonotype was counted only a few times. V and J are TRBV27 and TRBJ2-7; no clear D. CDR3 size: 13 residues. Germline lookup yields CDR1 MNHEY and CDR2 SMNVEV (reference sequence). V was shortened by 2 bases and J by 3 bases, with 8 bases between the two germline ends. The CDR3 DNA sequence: TGTGCCAGCAGTTTAGCAGACAACTACGAGCAGTACTTC. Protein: CASSLADNYEQYF.

This chain's CDR3 is CSAATGVSSYEQYF. The CDR3 DNA follows: TGCAGTGCTGCAACCGGGGTGTCGTCCTACGAGCAGTACTTC. The chain employs TRBV20-1 and TRBJ2-7; a possible D gene is TRBD2 (5 bases). The CDR3 totals 14 residues. Trimming cost V 5 bases and J 1 base, with 15 bases left between them. The V gene's germline CDR1 is DFQATT and CDR2 SNEGSKA (reference sequence).

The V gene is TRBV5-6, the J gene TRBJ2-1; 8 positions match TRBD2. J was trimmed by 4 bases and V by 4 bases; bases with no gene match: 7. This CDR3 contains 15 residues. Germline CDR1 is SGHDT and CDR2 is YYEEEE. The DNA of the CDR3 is TGTGCCAGCAGCCCCGGCGCGGGGGGTTACAATGAGCAGTTCTTC. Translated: CASSPGAGGYNEQFF.